This TCR beta chain was obtained from a study of CD8 T cells in ankylosing spondylitis. TCRdb passed the 5' RACE reads through MiXCR, listing each CDR3 protein once. The sample yields 500,000 or so distinct CDR3 sequences, approximately 5.3% seen once. Findings and limits, study-wide: Typical of ankylosing spondylitis blood, it appeared, was a TCR beta motif of several highly homologous variants.

Trimming left V 5 bases short and J 4 bases short, with 12 bases between. This CDR3 has 14 amino acids. Germline assignment: CDR1 SGHRS and CDR2 YFSETQ. This clonotype was recorded many times. The antigen remains unidentified. The chain employs TRBV5-1 and TRBJ1-4, with D possibly matching TRBD1 (5 bases). The sequencing input was blood, either unsorted or a sorted T cell fraction (not recorded which). This receptor was identified in a male donor with ankylosing spondylitis. CDR3 loop: CASRPGDYNEKLFF. In nucleotides, the CDR3 is TGCGCCAGCAGACCGGGGGACTATAATGAAAAACTGTTTTTT. Using reference TRBV5-1 and TRBJ1-4 for the parts outside the CDR3, the full variable domain is KAGVTQTPRYLIKTRGQQVTLSCSPISGHRSVSWYQQTPGQGLQFLFEYFSETQRNKGNFPGRFSGRQFSNSRSEMNVSTLELGDSALYLCASRPGDYNEKLFFGSGTQLSVL.